These 10 T cell receptor beta chains share one sample of origin, sequenced in a study of OX40 agonist ivuxolimab in advanced cancers. Sequencing was performed with immunoSEQ multiplex PCR; in TCRdb, only in-frame clones are kept and a portion is missing. The table records around 84,000 clones, approximately 89% of them present only once. The sequencing used CD4+ or CD8+ T cells sorted from blood, collected in a trial of the OX40 agonist ivuxolimab. The receptors were sampled from an adult with an advanced solid tumor such as melanoma, head and neck, liver or kidney cancer.

The CDR3 here is CASSQANRRNTGELFF. CDR3 in DNA: TGTGCCAGCAGCCAGGCGAACAGGCGGAACACCGGGGAGCTGTTTTTT. The chain employs TRBV5-4 and TRBJ2-2; the D gene is possibly TRBD1 (5 bases). Trimming pared 4 bases from V and 1 base from J, leaving 14 bases between. The germline CDR1 and CDR2 sequences are SGHNT and YYREEE (reference sequence). This CDR3 has 16 amino acids.

The chain joins TRBV19 to TRBJ1-2, with no clear D. The CDR3 extends over 13 amino acids. Germline CDR1 and CDR2: LNHDA and SQIVND (reference sequence). The ends were cut back, 4 bases at V and 4 bases at J, with 10 bases in the middle. The CDR3 reads CASSKQSIYGYTF. The CDR3 region has the DNA TGTGCCAGTAGTAAACAGAGTATCTATGGCTACACCTTC.

The chain recombines TRBV7-8 with TRBJ1-1; D gene uncertain. Germline values: CDR1 SGHVS, CDR2 FQNEAQ. The CDR3 loop spans 12 amino acids. With 5 bases removed from V and 1 base from J, the gap between germline ends came to 5 bases. This chain's CDR3 is CASSPQNTEAFF. The CDR3 DNA is TGTGCCAGCAGCCCACAGAACACTGAAGCTTTCTTT.

This clone appeared a few times. The V call is TRBV27, the J call TRBJ2-7; D is ambiguous. CDR3 length equals 14 residues. Germline V gene sequence: CDR1 MNHEY, CDR2 SMNVEV (reference sequence). V was cut by 1 base and J by 9 bases, with 16 bases left in between. The CDR3 sequence: CASSLWNGAGGQYF. DNA for the CDR3: TGTGCCAGCAGTTTATGGAACGGAGCAGGCGGGCAGTACTTC.

V gene TRBV5-4 combines with J gene TRBJ1-1, with D uncertain. Germline CDR1 reads SGHNT; CDR2 reads YYREEE (reference sequence). The CDR3 totals 13 residues. With 4 bases removed from V and 5 bases from J, the gap between germline ends came to 12 bases. The chain's CDR3 is CASSPASQTEAFF. In DNA, the CDR3 is TGTGCCAGCAGCCCCGCTTCGCAAACTGAAGCTTTCTTT.

The genes are TRBV4-2 and TRBJ2-7, with no clear D. This CDR3 is built from 13 residues. The ends were cut back, 2 bases at V and 1 base at J, with 6 bases in the middle. The V gene's germline CDR1 is LGHNA and CDR2 YNFKEQ. The CDR3 is CASSQLGSYEQYF. The CDR3 DNA is TGTGCCAGCAGCCAACTTGGGTCCTACGAGCAGTACTTC.

V and J are TRBV5-1 and TRBJ2-1; 9 positions agree with TRBD1. J was trimmed by 4 bases and V by 4 bases; bases with no gene match: 9. Germline CDR1 reads SGHRS; CDR2 reads YFSETQ. This CDR3 has 16 amino acids. The CDR3 DNA reads TGCGCCAGCAGCGAAGGTCCGGGACAGGGATACAATGAGCAGTTCTTC. Its translation: CASSEGPGQGYNEQFF.

This chain uses TRBV6-4 with TRBJ1-5, with 7 bases matching TRBD1. This CDR3 is built from 14 residues. In germline, CDR1 is MRHNA, CDR2 SNTAGT. V shed 6 bases and J 3 bases; nucleotides not matched to a gene: 5. The CDR3 nucleotides are TGTGCCAGCAGGGGGACAGTCATCAATCAGCCCCAGCATTTT. This encodes CASRGTVINQPQHF.

V and J are TRBV12-5 and TRBJ2-1, with 12 positions matching TRBD1. The J segment lost 7 bases and the V segment lost 5 bases, leaving 6 bases of the junction unmatched. Germline CDR1 and CDR2: LGHNT and FRNRAP. CDR3 length equals 15 residues. The CDR3 loop reads CASGPGTGGSNEQFF. CDR3 nucleotide sequence: TGTGCTAGTGGTCCCGGGACAGGGGGCTCAAATGAGCAGTTCTTC.

The chain joins TRBV5-8 to TRBJ2-5; D not resolved. V was shortened by 1 base and J by 1 base, with 11 bases between the two germline ends. Per germline, CDR1 SGHTS and CDR2 YDEGEE. The CDR3 is made up of 15 amino acids. The CDR3 nucleotides read TGTGCCAGCAGCTTGAATGGTATCGGCCAAGAGACCCAGTACTTC. This sequence encodes CASSLNGIGQETQYF.